This T cell receptor (beta chain) came from a study of T cell responses to AZD1222 COVID-19 vaccine. The CDR3 loop spans 14 amino acids. V lost 0 bases and J 8 bases, leaving 14 bases between the germline ends. Germline CDR1 reads SGDLS; CDR2 reads YYNGEE. General study points: Possibly, clonal diversity was underestimated; donors were largely white British and included more females.

Of note for this clone: Its antigen is still unknown.

Data came from immunoSEQ multiplex PCR; TCRdb stores just in-frame clones and leaves some out. The sample yields 120,000 or so clones, approximately 89% seen once. The chain employs TRBV9 and TRBJ1-2, with D possibly matching TRBD1 (5 bases). The specimen comprised peripheral blood, sampled on day 0 of AZD1222 vaccination. The receptor was derived from an adult in good health. In DNA, the CDR3 is TGTGCCAGCAGCGTAGATCGGGGGTGGCGGGGCTACACCTTC. Protein sequence: CASSVDRGWRGYTF. The full variable domain, completed using reference TRBV9 and TRBJ1-2, is DSGVTQTPKHLITATGQRVTLRCSPRSGDLSVYWYQQSLDQGLQFLIQYYNGEERAKGNILERFSAQQFPDLHSELNLSSLELGDSALYFCASSVDRGWRGYTFGSGTRLTVV.